Following are 22 T cell receptor beta chains from one sample sequenced in a study of blood T cell repertoires in COVID-19. This table comes from immunoSEQ multiplex PCR, and its TCRdb copy is limited to in-frame clones, with some not included. The sample holds roughly 92,000 clones, 90% seen once. The sample comprised peripheral blood. The receptors stem from a man aged 50 or older with acute or convalescent COVID-19.

The chain carries TRBV2 and TRBJ2-7; 11 bases are shared with TRBD1. Germline CDR1 reads SNHLY; CDR2 reads FYNNEI. Germline trimming cut 4 bases from V and 7 bases from J; bases unmatched to any gene: 6. CDR3 length: 14 amino acids. The CDR3 DNA is TGTGCCAGCAGTGGCGGACAGGGGGCGGGTGAGCAGTACTTC. Translation: CASSGGQGAGEQYF.

DNA for the CDR3: TGTGCCAGCAGCTTATACGGACTAGCGGGAGAGGCTGAGCAGTTCTTC. Its protein is CASSLYGLAGEAEQFF. This chain uses TRBV11-3 with TRBJ2-1; 13 bases map to TRBD2. The CDR3 covers 16 residues. Germline trimming cut 2 bases from V and 9 bases from J; bases unmatched to any gene: 7. Germline loops: CDR1 SGHNT, CDR2 YENEEA.

In this sample, this clone turned up a few times. Other DNA sequences in this specimen translate into the identical CDR3. This chain uses TRBV2 with TRBJ2-5, with 14 bases matching TRBD2. Unmatched junction bases numbered 8, after V lost 6 bases and J lost 5 bases. This CDR3 contains 16 residues. Germline-derived CDR1 and CDR2 are SNHLY and FYNNEI. The CDR3 region has the DNA TGTGCCAGCAGCGGGACTAGCGGGAGTCTGGGGGAGACCCAGTACTTC. Amino acid sequence: CASSGTSGSLGETQYF.

This clone was counted a few times. CDR3 bases: TGCAGTGCTAGTTACAGGGGCACCTATAATTCACCCCTCCACTTT. Its protein product is CSASYRGTYNSPLHF. This chain links TRBV20-1 with TRBJ1-6, with TRBD1 matching 7 bases. CDR1 and CDR2 from the germline V gene are DFQATT and SNEGSKA (reference sequence). The CDR3 contains 15 residues. Unmatched junction bases numbered 4, after V lost 3 bases and J lost 2 bases.

The chain couples TRBV11-2 to TRBJ2-2, with D unresolved. This CDR3 contains 14 residues. V gave up 5 bases and J gave up 1 base, with 8 bases separating them. Germline CDR1 SGHAT, CDR2 FQNNGV. CDR3 nucleotide sequence: TGTGCCAGCAGCCGGCGCGGGAACACCGGGGAGCTGTTTTTT. As protein: CASSRRGNTGELFF.

This CDR3 reads CASSSGLQGGQFF. CDR3 bases: TGTGCCAGCAGTTCGGGACTCCAAGGCGGGCAGTTCTTC. The chain has TRBV6-5 and TRBJ2-1; TRBD2 is a possible D gene (6 bases). The germline V gene has CDR1 MNHEY and CDR2 SVGAGI. The CDR3 consists of 13 residues. Trimming shortened V by 4 bases and J by 12 bases, and 16 bases separated the two germline ends.

This rearrangement joins TRBV6-4 to TRBJ1-2, with D maybe TRBD1 (5 bases). CDR1 is MRHNA, CDR2 SNTAGT, per germline. There are 13 residues in the CDR3. The V end lost 4 bases, the J end lost 2 bases, and 8 bases lay between the germline ends. In DNA, the CDR3 is TGTGCCAGCAGTGGTTCAGGGAACTATGGCTACACCTTC. Amino acid sequence: CASSGSGNYGYTF.

J is TRBJ2-7 and V is TRBV6-6, with 7 bases fitting TRBD2. Germline values: CDR1 MNHNY, CDR2 SVGAGI (reference sequence). The length of the CDR3 is 13 residues. V shed 7 bases, J shed 4 bases, and the junction held 7 bases outside the gene matches. The chain's CDR3 is CASNRGSSYEQYF. CDR3 bases: TGTGCCAGCAACCGCGGGAGTTCATACGAGCAGTACTTC.

This clone was counted a few times. This rearrangement joins TRBV7-2 to TRBJ2-1, with D tentatively TRBD2 (7 bases). The length of the CDR3 is 14 residues. The ends were cut back, 5 bases at V and 4 bases at J, with 12 bases in the middle. The germline V gene has CDR1 SGHTA and CDR2 FQGNSA. CDR3 in DNA: TGTGCCAGCAGCCGCGGGGGCGGATACAATGAGCAGTTCTTC. This translates into CASSRGGGYNEQFF.

The rearrangement joins TRBV5-1 to TRBJ1-1; tentative D call: TRBD1 (5 bases). Trimming took 5 bases from V and 4 from J, leaving 18 bases between them. The CDR3 loop spans 15 amino acids. Per the germline V gene, CDR1 is SGHRS and CDR2 is YFSETQ. The CDR3, as DNA: TGCGCCAGCAGGGGAGGGACGGTGTTTAGCACTGAAGCTTTCTTT. Its protein is CASRGGTVFSTEAFF.

This chain links TRBV5-1 with TRBJ2-2, with a tentative D call TRBD2 (6 bases). V was shortened by 1 base and J by 6 bases, with 13 bases between the two germline ends. Germline V lookup: CDR1 SGHRS, CDR2 YFSETQ. This CDR3 is 15 amino acids long. DNA of the CDR3: TGCGCCAGCAGCTTGTTAGTGGGAGGTGCCGGGGAGCTGTTTTTT. It translates to CASSLLVGGAGELFF.

This chain connects TRBV19 to TRBJ2-1; 10 bases match TRBD1. The CDR3 consists of 14 residues. Looked up from germline, CDR1 is LNHDA and CDR2 is SQIVND (reference sequence). V shed 3 bases, J shed 9 bases, and the junction held 5 bases outside the gene matches. The CDR3 sequence: CASSIGTGAIEQFF. The DNA of the CDR3 is TGTGCCAGTAGTATCGGGACAGGGGCGATTGAGCAGTTCTTC.

The chain is built from TRBV11-2 and TRBJ1-4, with a tentative D call TRBD1 (6 bases). The CDR3 is 13 amino acids. Trimming pared 7 bases from V and 1 base from J, leaving 7 bases between. Germline lookup yields CDR1 SGHAT and CDR2 FQNNGV. The CDR3 nucleotides are TGTGCCAGCAACAGGGTAACTAATGAAAAACTGTTTTTT. Its translation: CASNRVTNEKLFF.

The chain employs TRBV2 and TRBJ2-7; 9 nucleotides line up with TRBD1. The CDR3 is made up of 13 amino acids. V gave up 6 bases and J gave up 3 bases; unmatched junction bases: 3. The germline CDR1 and CDR2 sequences are SNHLY and FYNNEI. For the CDR3, the DNA is TGTGCCAGCAGCCGGGACAGGGACTACGAGCAGTACTTC. As protein: CASSRDRDYEQYF.

The J gene is TRBJ1-4, the V gene TRBV27; 9 nucleotides agree with TRBD1. CDR3 size: 17 residues. The V gene end was trimmed by 0 bases and the J gene end by 7 bases; junction bases not matched to a gene: 9. Germline V gene sequence: CDR1 MNHEY, CDR2 SMNVEV (reference sequence). The CDR3 sequence is CASSLSGGQGAGEKLFF. The CDR3 region has the DNA TGTGCCAGCAGTTTATCGGGGGGACAGGGAGCTGGTGAAAAACTGTTTTTT.

This clone was counted once. The chain uses TRBV5-1 and TRBJ1-5; 9 bases agree with TRBD1. The CDR3 is made up of 15 amino acids. Germline V CDR1 and CDR2: SGHRS, YFSETQ. V was pared by 0 bases and J by 6 bases, with 4 bases of the junction left unmatched. The CDR3 loop reads CASSLAGQGSQPQHF. In nucleotides, the CDR3 is TGCGCCAGCAGCTTGGCTGGACAGGGGAGTCAGCCCCAGCATTTT.

This clone was recorded a few times. The V gene is TRBV6-5, the J gene TRBJ2-7, with D perhaps matching TRBD2 (6 bases). The length of the CDR3 is 15 residues. Deletions cut 6 bases from V and 2 bases from J, with 17 bases between. CDR1 and CDR2 from the germline V gene are MNHEY and SVGAGI. CDR3 residues: CASRGIRGIPYEQYF. The CDR3 DNA reads as TGTGCCAGCAGGGGGATCCGGGGGATCCCCTACGAGCAGTACTTC.

There are a few counts of this clone. This sequence joins TRBV19 and TRBJ1-1, with TRBD1 matching 8 bases. The CDR3 has 18 residues. CDR1 and CDR2 from the germline V gene are LNHDA and SQIVND (reference sequence). Germline trimming cut 2 bases from V and 3 bases from J; bases unmatched to any gene: 14. The CDR3 region has the DNA TGTGCCAGTAGTATAATTTTTGGACAGGGAGGGACCGACACTGAAGCTTTCTTT. Its protein product is CASSIIFGQGGTDTEAFF.

V usage is TRBV6-5 and J usage is TRBJ2-7; 9 bases are a match to TRBD1. V dropped 6 bases and J dropped 4; count of bases not matched to a gene: 4. The CDR3 is 13 amino acids. Germline lookup yields CDR1 MNHEY and CDR2 SVGAGI. The CDR3: CASRPGQGYEQYF. As DNA, the CDR3 is TGTGCCAGCAGACCGGGACAGGGTTACGAGCAGTACTTC.

The CDR3 region is CASSPRSLAGESRSYNEQFF. The DNA for the CDR3 is TGCGCCAGCAGCCCACGCTCCCTAGCGGGAGAATCCAGATCCTACAATGAGCAGTTCTTC. The chain combines TRBV5-1 with TRBJ2-1, with 10 bases aligning to TRBD2. The CDR3 runs to 20 residues. V lost 4 bases and J lost 1; bases outside the gene matches: 17. Germline CDR1 reads SGHRS; CDR2 reads YFSETQ.

The chain carries TRBV15 and TRBJ1-1, with 8 bases aligning to TRBD1. The CDR3 runs 16 residues. CDR1 and CDR2 (germline): LNHNV, YYDKDF (reference sequence). Trimming cost V 0 bases and J 4 bases; bases outside gene matches: 7. For the CDR3, the DNA is TGTGCCACCAGCAGAGATGGGGCAGGGGGCGTCACTGAAGCTTTCTTT. It encodes CATSRDGAGGVTEAFF.

This sequence joins TRBV5-4 and TRBJ2-3, with TRBD2 matching 11 bases. Per germline, CDR1 SGHNT and CDR2 YYREEE (reference sequence). The CDR3 is 15 residues long. J was trimmed by 0 bases and V by 5 bases; bases with no gene match: 2. CDR3 coding DNA: TGTGCCAGCAGGCGGACTAGCGGGAGCACAGATACGCAGTATTTT. Its protein is CASRRTSGSTDTQYF.